Detailed here is one T cell receptor (beta chain). Its antigen is not known. There are 15 residues in the CDR3. CDR1 and CDR2 (germline): MNHEY, SMNVEV (reference sequence). The V end was cut by 3 bases, the J end by 1 base, with 10 bases between. It was roughly 190 ng DNA, 25,000 to 35,000 T cell genomes, that sorted-subset replicate PCRs used. Generated by immunoSEQ multiplex PCR, the TCRdb table keeps only in-frame clones and is missing some. The sample comprises 2 million to 2.5 million clones, approximately 93% of which are singletons, and 0.39% rests with the top ten. Only Caucasian adults living in Nashville, Tennessee served as donors. The data originate from a study of shared clonotypes between healthy human individuals. Study-level findings and limits: It was the non-shared clonotypes that had lower generation probabilities than clonotypes shared by all four donors.

This rearrangement joins TRBV27 to TRBJ1-5, with D tentatively TRBD1 (5 bases). This sequence was found in a man aged 18-30 years in good health. Some clones in this sample may be carry-over from other donors' samples. Material: naive CD4+ T cells from PBMCs. Subset specified: CD45RA+ positively selected. CDR3 DNA: TGTGCCAGCAGTTTCTCAGGGATAAGCAATCAGCCCCAGCATTTT. This sequence encodes CASSFSGISNQPQHF.